This entry lists 25 T cell receptor beta chains sequenced from one sample in a study of blood T cell repertoires in COVID-19. Sequenced by immunoSEQ multiplex PCR; TCRdb stores in-frame clones only, minus some. The sample gives around 130,000 clones, 80% to 85% of which show up once; approximately 1.5% is in the top ten. The sequencing sample was made of peripheral blood. All receptors come from a man aged 55-75 years with acute or convalescent COVID-19.

The V call is TRBV27, the J call TRBJ1-4; 9 nucleotides align to TRBD1. J lost 4 bases, V lost 3 bases, and 6 bases had no gene match. The germline V gene encodes CDR1 MNHEY and CDR2 SMNVEV (reference sequence). The CDR3 sequence is 16 residues long. DNA for the CDR3: TGTGCCAGCAGTTTGGGGACAGGGCCCTATAATGAAAAACTGTTTTTT. It translates to CASSLGTGPYNEKLFF.

This clone came up once. The chain uses TRBV19 and TRBJ2-3; 8 bases map to TRBD2. Germline assignment: CDR1 LNHDA and CDR2 SQIVND (reference sequence). The CDR3 loop spans 15 amino acids. V gave up 8 bases and J gave up 3 bases; unmatched junction bases: 10. CDR3 sequence: CASQKSGGGTDTQYF. The CDR3 nucleotides read TGTGCCAGTCAAAAGAGCGGGGGAGGTACAGATACGCAGTATTTT.

The rearrangement joins TRBV12-3 or TRBV12-4 to TRBJ1-1; D is uncertain. V was cut by 6 bases and J by 11 bases, with 13 bases left in between. The CDR3 sequence is 11 residues long. The CDR3 spells CASSSGPGAFF. CDR3 in DNA: TGTGCCAGCAGCTCCGGTCCCGGGGCTTTCTTT.

The chain links TRBV2 to TRBJ1-1; 11 bases line up with TRBD1. Per the germline V gene, CDR1 is SNHLY and CDR2 is FYNNEI. Trimming removed 7 bases from V and 5 bases from J; junction bases left unmatched: 3. This CDR3 region has 13 residues. The CDR3 bases are TGTGCCAGCAAGGACAGGGGGCCTACTGAAGCTTTCTTT. Translating gives CASKDRGPTEAFF.

The chain couples TRBV28 to TRBJ1-2; D may be TRBD1 (6 bases). Trimming shortened V by 7 bases and J by 4 bases, and 10 bases separated the two germline ends. This CDR3 has 12 amino acids. Germline V gene sequence: CDR1 MDHEN, CDR2 SYDVKM. The CDR3 sequence is CASNQGSYGYTF. In DNA, the CDR3 is TGTGCCAGCAACCAGGGGAGCTATGGCTACACCTTC.

The rearrangement links TRBV5-4 to TRBJ2-1; TRBD2 agrees at 13 bases. Losses at the gene ends were 0 bases for V and 11 bases for J; bases not matched to a gene: 8. The CDR3 is made up of 16 amino acids. CDR1 is SGHNT and CDR2 is YYREEE in the germline V gene (reference sequence). As DNA, the CDR3 is TGTGCCAGCAGCTTGGCTGGACTAGCGGGAGAAACCAAGCAGTTCTTC. Its protein product is CASSLAGLAGETKQFF.

The sample holds a few counts of this clone. The chain is built from TRBV7-9 and TRBJ2-7, with 7 nucleotides matching TRBD2. This CDR3 is 14 amino acids long. Germline CDR1 SEHNR, CDR2 FQNEAQ (reference sequence). V shed 1 base, J shed 3 bases, and the junction held 3 bases outside the gene matches. The CDR3 loop reads CASSLERGYYEQYF. CDR3 coding DNA: TGTGCCAGCAGCTTAGAGCGGGGATACTACGAGCAGTACTTC.

The genes are TRBV18 and TRBJ2-7; TRBD1 is a possible D gene (5 bases). CDR1 and CDR2 from the germline V gene are KGHSH and LQKENI. Trimming stripped 3 bases from V and 1 base from J, with 13 bases between. The CDR3 length is 15 residues. The CDR3 DNA sequence: TGTGCCAGCTCACCCGAAGGGGTTAGGTCCTACGAGCAGTACTTC. This codes for CASSPEGVRSYEQYF. Full variable domain (outside the CDR3, taken from reference TRBV18 and TRBJ2-7): NAGVMQNPRHLVRRRGQEARLRCSPMKGHSHVYWYRQLPEEGLKFMVYLQKENIIDESGMPKERFSAEFPKEGPSILRIQQVVRGDSAAYFCASSPEGVRSYEQYFGPGTRLTVT.

This chain links TRBV4-1 with TRBJ2-5; 7 nucleotides line up with TRBD2. The germline gives CDR1 MGHRA, CDR2 YSYEKL. After removal of 1 base from V and 3 bases from J, the junction contained 5 bases not matched to a gene. The CDR3 has 15 residues. The CDR3 protein is CASSQGPRGKETQYF. The CDR3 DNA reads TGCGCCAGCAGCCAAGGGCCGCGGGGGAAAGAGACCCAGTACTTC.

The chain is built from TRBV11-2 and TRBJ2-5; TRBD2 matches 8 bases. This CDR3 is 15 amino acids long. The ends lost 6 bases at V and 4 bases at J; junction bases unmatched: 10. The germline V gene has CDR1 SGHAT and CDR2 FQNNGV. The CDR3 bases are TGTGCCAGCAGTTGGCGGGGGGCGACGAGAGAGACCCAGTACTTC. This codes for CASSWRGATRETQYF. The entire variable domain, with the rest obtained from reference TRBV11-2 and TRBJ2-5, is as follows: EAGVAQSPRYKIIEKRQSVAFWCNPISGHATLYWYQQILGQGPKLLIQFQNNGVVDDSQLPKDRFSAERLKGVDSTLKIQPAKLEDSAVYLCASSWRGATRETQYFGPGTRLLVL.

This chain links TRBV5-1 with TRBJ2-1; 12 nucleotides align to TRBD2. This CDR3 has 15 residues. The J segment lost 5 bases and the V segment lost 4 bases, leaving 4 bases of the junction unmatched. Germline V gives CDR1 SGHRS, CDR2 YFSETQ. The CDR3 DNA reads as TGCGCCAGCAGCCTGCTAGCGGGGGGGAACAATGAGCAGTTCTTC. Translating gives CASSLLAGGNNEQFF.

The gene calls are TRBV18 and TRBJ2-1, with 11 bases identical to TRBD2. This CDR3 is built from 18 residues. The V gene's germline CDR1 is KGHSH and CDR2 LQKENI. J was trimmed by 3 bases and V by 2 bases; bases with no gene match: 9. The CDR3 loop is CASSPISSGLAGYNEQFF. CDR3 nucleotides: TGTGCCAGCTCACCAATTTCGTCAGGACTAGCGGGCTACAATGAGCAGTTCTTC.

The chain employs TRBV7-3 and TRBJ2-3, with 7 positions matching TRBD2. The CDR3 contains 13 residues. The V gene's germline CDR1 is SGHTA and CDR2 FQGTGA. The trim removed 1 base at V and 9 bases at J, leaving 4 bases unmatched. DNA of the CDR3: TGTGCCAGCAGCTTAAGGGCGGGAGTCACGCAGTATTTT. It translates to CASSLRAGVTQYF. Supplemented by reference TRBV7-3 and TRBJ2-3, the full variable domain reads GAGVSQTPSNKVTEKGKYVELRCDPISGHTALYWYRQSLGQGPEFLIYFQGTGAADDSGLPNDRFFAVRPEGSVSTLKIQRTERGDSAVYLCASSLRAGVTQYFGPGTRLTVL.

The chain joins TRBV6-5 to TRBJ2-3, with TRBD2 identical over 8 bases. Looked up from germline, CDR1 is MNHEY and CDR2 is SVGAGI. This CDR3 has 15 amino acids. The trim removed 6 bases at V and 1 base at J, leaving 6 bases unmatched. The CDR3 reads CASRLTSERTDTQYF. The CDR3 nucleotides read TGTGCCAGCAGATTGACTAGCGAACGCACAGATACGCAGTATTTT.

The gene calls are TRBV6-5 and TRBJ1-2; 7 nucleotides line up with TRBD1. With V trimmed by 5 bases and J by 4 bases, 7 bases remained unmatched. This CDR3 contains 14 residues. Per germline, CDR1 MNHEY and CDR2 SVGAGI. CDR3 loop: CASSKRDSSYGYTF. The CDR3 bases are TGTGCCAGCAGTAAGAGGGACAGTAGCTATGGCTACACCTTC.

V and J are TRBV3-1 (or the pseudogene TRBV3-2) and TRBJ2-6; D is unclear. The germline V gene has CDR1 LGHDT and CDR2 YNNKEL (reference sequence). Trimming removed 2 bases from V and 4 bases from J, with 9 bases in between. CDR3 length: 15 amino acids. DNA of the CDR3: TGTGCCAGCAGCCAACCCCACGGGGGGGCCAACGTCCTGACTTTC. It encodes CASSQPHGGANVLTF.

This chain uses TRBV19 with TRBJ2-6; D not resolved. The CDR3 is made up of 17 amino acids. Trimming pared 1 base from V and 4 bases from J, leaving 14 bases between. Germline lookup yields CDR1 LNHDA and CDR2 SQIVND (reference sequence). The CDR3 sequence is CASSIVGVGVGANVLTF. The DNA of the CDR3 is TGTGCCAGTAGTATAGTTGGAGTTGGCGTAGGGGCCAACGTCCTGACTTTC.

The genes are TRBV10-3 and TRBJ2-7, with D possibly being TRBD2 (5 bases). CDR3 length: 13 residues. The germline V and J ends were trimmed by 2 bases and 3 bases, with 8 bases remaining between them. CDR1 ENHRY and CDR2 SYGVKD come from the germline V gene. CDR3 protein: CAISEGLNYEQYF. In DNA, the CDR3 is TGTGCCATCAGTGAGGGACTCAACTACGAGCAGTACTTC.

The CDR3 nucleotides read TGCGCCAGCACCCCGCATAAGAGCTACGAGCAGTACTTC. It is translated as CASTPHKSYEQYF. The V and J genes are TRBV5-1 and TRBJ2-7; D is unclear. V was shortened by 6 bases and J by 3 bases, with 13 bases between the two germline ends. This CDR3 spans 13 amino acids. The germline gives CDR1 SGHRS, CDR2 YFSETQ.

The chain recombines TRBV29-1 with TRBJ2-1; 7 positions agree with TRBD2. The CDR3 sequence is 14 residues long. Trimming removed 2 bases from V and 7 bases from J; junction bases left unmatched: 8. The germline V gene encodes CDR1 SQVTM and CDR2 ANQGSEA. The CDR3 DNA sequence: TGCAGCGTTGAAAGGACTAGGGCTCGAAATGAGCAGTTCTTC. Amino acid sequence: CSVERTRARNEQFF.

In its sample, this clone was seen a few times. V usage is TRBV5-1 and J usage is TRBJ2-3; 16 bases map to TRBD2. Germline V gene lookup returns CDR1 SGHRS and CDR2 YFSETQ. V lost 4 bases and J lost 4; bases outside the gene matches: 9. This CDR3 region has 18 residues. The CDR3 loop is CASSTGTSGRASADTQYF. CDR3 DNA sequence: TGCGCCAGCAGCACGGGGACTAGCGGGAGGGCCTCGGCAGATACGCAGTATTTT.

The chain is built from TRBV6-5 and TRBJ2-7; 8 bases are shared with TRBD2. This CDR3 contains 13 residues. V was clipped by 5 bases and J by 3 bases; unmatched bases: 3. From germline, CDR1 is MNHEY and CDR2 SVGAGI. CDR3 protein: CASSLSGNYEQYF. The CDR3 region has the DNA TGTGCCAGCAGTCTTAGCGGGAACTACGAGCAGTACTTC.

The chain links TRBV3-1 (or the pseudogene TRBV3-2) to TRBJ1-3, with D hard to call. V gave up 1 base and J gave up 1 base, with 8 bases separating them. Germline CDR1 reads LGHDT; CDR2 reads YNNKEL (reference sequence). The CDR3 has 15 amino acids. The CDR3 DNA reads TGTGCCAGCAGCCAAGGTGCGGTATCTGGAAACACCATATATTTT. It specifies CASSQGAVSGNTIYF.

The genes are TRBV6-5 and TRBJ2-5; a possible D gene is TRBD2 (6 bases). Per germline, CDR1 MNHEY and CDR2 SVGAGI. CDR3 length equals 15 residues. V lost 6 bases and J 1 base, leaving 15 bases between the germline ends. The CDR3: CASSSGVAAQETQYF. The CDR3 region has the DNA TGTGCCAGCAGCTCCGGGGTAGCGGCCCAAGAGACCCAGTACTTC.

This chain links TRBV5-6 with TRBJ2-2; TRBD2 aligns across 10 bases. Trimming at V came to 1 base and at J to 7 bases, leaving 1 base not matched to a gene. This CDR3 is 14 amino acids long. CDR1 and CDR2 (germline): SGHDT, YYEEEE. CDR3 region: CASSLTSGIGELFF. DNA for the CDR3: TGTGCCAGCAGCTTGACTAGCGGGATCGGGGAGCTGTTTTTT.